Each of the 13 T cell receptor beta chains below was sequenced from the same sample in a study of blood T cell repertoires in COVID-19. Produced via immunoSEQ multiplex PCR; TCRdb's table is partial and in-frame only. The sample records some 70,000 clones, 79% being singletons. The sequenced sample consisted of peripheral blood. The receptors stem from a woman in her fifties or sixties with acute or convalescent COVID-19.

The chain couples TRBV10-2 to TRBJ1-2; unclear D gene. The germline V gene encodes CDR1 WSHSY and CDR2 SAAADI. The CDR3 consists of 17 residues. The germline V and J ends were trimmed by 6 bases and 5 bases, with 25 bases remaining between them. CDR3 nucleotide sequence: TGCGCCAGCAGCGTAACCTGGGAGAGGGCCGCTCTTTATGGCTACACCTTC. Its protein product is CASSVTWERAALYGYTF.

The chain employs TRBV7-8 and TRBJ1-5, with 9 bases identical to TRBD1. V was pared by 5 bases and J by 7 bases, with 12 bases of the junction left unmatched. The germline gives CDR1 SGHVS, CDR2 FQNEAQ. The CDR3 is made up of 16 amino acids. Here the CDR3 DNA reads TGTGCCAGCAGCCAATCGGGGGGGACAGGGAACCAGCCCCAGCATTTT. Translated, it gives CASSQSGGTGNQPQHF.

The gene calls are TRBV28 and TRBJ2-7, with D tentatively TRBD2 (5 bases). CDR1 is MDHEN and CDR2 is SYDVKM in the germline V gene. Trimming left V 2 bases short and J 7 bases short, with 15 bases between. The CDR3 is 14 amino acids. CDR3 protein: CASSLEGKAGEQYF. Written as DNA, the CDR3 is TGTGCCAGCAGTTTAGAGGGAAAGGCGGGTGAGCAGTACTTC.

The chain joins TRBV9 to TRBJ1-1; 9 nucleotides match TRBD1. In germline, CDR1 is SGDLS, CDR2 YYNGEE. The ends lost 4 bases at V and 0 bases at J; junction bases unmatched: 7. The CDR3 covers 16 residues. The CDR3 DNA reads TGTGCCAGCAGCCCTCAGACAGGGGGGATGAACACTGAAGCTTTCTTT. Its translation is CASSPQTGGMNTEAFF.

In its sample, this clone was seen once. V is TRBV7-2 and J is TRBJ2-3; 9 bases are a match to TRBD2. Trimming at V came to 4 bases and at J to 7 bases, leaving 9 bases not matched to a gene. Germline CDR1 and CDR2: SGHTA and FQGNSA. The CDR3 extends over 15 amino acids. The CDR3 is CASSSRGGIANTQYF. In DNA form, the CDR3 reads TGTGCCAGCAGCTCGCGGGGGGGCATAGCGAATACGCAGTATTTT. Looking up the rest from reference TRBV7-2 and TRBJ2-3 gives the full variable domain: GAGVSQSPSNKVTEKGKDVELRCDPISGHTALYWYRQSLGQGLEFLIYFQGNSAPDKSGLPSDRFSAERTGGSVSTLTIQRTQQEDSAVYLCASSSRGGIANTQYFGPGTRLTVL.

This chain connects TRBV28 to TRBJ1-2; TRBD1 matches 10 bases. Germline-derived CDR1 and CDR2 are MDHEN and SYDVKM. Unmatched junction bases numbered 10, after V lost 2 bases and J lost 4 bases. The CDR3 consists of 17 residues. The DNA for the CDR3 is TGTGCCAGCAGTTTAGGGGGTTCCGGACAGGGGGTCTATGGCTACACCTTC. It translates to CASSLGGSGQGVYGYTF.

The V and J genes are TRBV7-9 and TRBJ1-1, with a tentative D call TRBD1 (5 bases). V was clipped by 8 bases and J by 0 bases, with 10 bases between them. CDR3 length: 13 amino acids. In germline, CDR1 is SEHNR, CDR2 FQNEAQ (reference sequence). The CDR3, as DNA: TGTGCCAGCTCGACAGCCATGAACACTGAAGCTTTCTTT. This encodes CASSTAMNTEAFF.

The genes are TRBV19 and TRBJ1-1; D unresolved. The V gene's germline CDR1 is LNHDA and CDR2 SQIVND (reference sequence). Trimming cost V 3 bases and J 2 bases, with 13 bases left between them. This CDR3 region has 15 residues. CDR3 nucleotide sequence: TGTGCCAGTAGTATTGAGGGCTTGGGCAACACTGAAGCTTTCTTT. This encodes CASSIEGLGNTEAFF.

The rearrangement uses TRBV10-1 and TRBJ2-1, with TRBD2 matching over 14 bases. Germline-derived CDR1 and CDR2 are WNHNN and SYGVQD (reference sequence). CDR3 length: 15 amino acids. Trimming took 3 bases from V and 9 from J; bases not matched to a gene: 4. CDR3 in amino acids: CASSDWTSGGSEQFF. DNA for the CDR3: TGCGCCAGCAGTGACTGGACTAGCGGGGGGAGTGAGCAGTTCTTC.

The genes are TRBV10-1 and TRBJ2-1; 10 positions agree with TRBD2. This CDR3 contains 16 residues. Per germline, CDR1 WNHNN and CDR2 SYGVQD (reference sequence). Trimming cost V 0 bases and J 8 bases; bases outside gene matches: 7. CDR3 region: CASSESLAGLRDEQFF. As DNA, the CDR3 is TGCGCCAGCAGTGAGTCACTAGCGGGGCTTCGGGATGAGCAGTTCTTC.

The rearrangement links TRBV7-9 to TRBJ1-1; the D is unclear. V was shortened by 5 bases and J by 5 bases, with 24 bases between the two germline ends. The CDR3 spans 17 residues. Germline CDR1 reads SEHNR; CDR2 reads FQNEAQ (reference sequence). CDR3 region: CASSPLISGPVRTEAFF. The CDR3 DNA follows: TGTGCCAGCAGCCCCTTAATATCTGGGCCCGTTAGGACTGAAGCTTTCTTT.

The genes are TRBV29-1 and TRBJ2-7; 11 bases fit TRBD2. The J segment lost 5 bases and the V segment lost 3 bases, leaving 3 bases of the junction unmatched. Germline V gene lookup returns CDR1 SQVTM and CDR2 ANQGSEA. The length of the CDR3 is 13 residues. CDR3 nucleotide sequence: TGCAGCGTTGAGGTAGCGGGAGGGCACGAGCAGTACTTC. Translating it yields CSVEVAGGHEQYF.

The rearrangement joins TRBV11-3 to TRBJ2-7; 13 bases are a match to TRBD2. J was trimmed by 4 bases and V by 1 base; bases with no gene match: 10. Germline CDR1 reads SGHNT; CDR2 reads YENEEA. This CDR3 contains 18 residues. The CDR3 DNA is TGTGCCAGCAGCTTAGGGATCGGGACTAGCGGGGTAAGGTACGAGCAGTACTTC. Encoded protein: CASSLGIGTSGVRYEQYF.